The clone carrying this T cell receptor (beta chain) occurred many times. The antigen remains undetermined. Extraction and reverse transcription of RNA yielded cDNA as the sequencing template. The table came from immunoSEQ multiplex PCR; TCRdb's copy has only in-frame clones and leaves some out. Of some 160,000 clones in the sample, approximately 65% were seen once. The length of the CDR3 is 15 residues. Deletions cut 5 bases from V and 1 base from J, with 15 bases between. In germline, CDR1 is SGHRS, CDR2 YFSETQ. The source of the sample is a study of CD8+ T cells in alopecia areata. At the level of the study: Among treated patients, oral tofacitinib was administered at 5 to 10 mg twice daily. Study-wide points: The study found higher clonality in lesional than normal scalp, especially in alopecia totalis/universalis. Sequences from scalp samples also cover resident alphabeta T cells of normal skin.

As for treatment: oral pan-JAK inhibitor, 5-10 mg twice daily. Collected material from alopecia areata patients comprised lesional scalp punch biopsies and peripheral blood. Material: CD4+ T cells sorted from blood, obtained at week 4, from a patient treated with tofacitinib. This TCR was recovered from a human donor with alopecia areata. The chain recombines TRBV5-1 with TRBJ2-5; D gene unclear. In DNA form, the CDR3 reads TGCGCCAGCAGTTCTACCCCAGCCTCCCAAGAGACCCAGTACTTC. Translating it yields CASSSTPASQETQYF.